The 19 T cell receptor beta chains below all came from one sample that was sequenced in a study of blood T cell repertoires in COVID-19. The protocol was immunoSEQ multiplex PCR, while the TCRdb copy is restricted to in-frame clones and leaves out a portion. The sample contains under 350,000 clones, 90% of which appear only once. Sequenced sample: peripheral blood. These receptor sequences come from a woman in her 30s with COVID-19, enrolled during active disease.

This chain joins TRBV29-1 and TRBJ1-1, with D perhaps matching TRBD1 (6 bases). Per the germline V gene, CDR1 is SQVTM and CDR2 is ANQGSEA. This CDR3 comprises 15 residues. Trimming cost V 3 bases and J 1 base, with 15 bases left between them. In nucleotides, the CDR3 is TGCAGCGTTGATATCGGGGGGCAGGGGAACACTGAAGCTTTCTTT. This encodes CSVDIGGQGNTEAFF.

CDR3 amino acids: CATSRVTEIDEQYF. The CDR3 DNA sequence: TGTGCCACCAGCAGAGTGACAGAAATCGACGAGCAGTACTTC. This chain joins TRBV15 and TRBJ2-7; a possible D gene is TRBD1 (5 bases). CDR1 is LNHNV and CDR2 is YYDKDF in the germline V gene (reference sequence). This CDR3 is built from 14 residues. V dropped 1 base and J dropped 5 bases, with 12 bases sitting between them. The full variable domain, in which reference TRBV15 and TRBJ2-7 provide the parts outside the CDR3, is DAMVIQNPRYQVTQFGKPVTLSCSQTLNHNVMYWYQQKSSQAPKLLFHYYDKDFNNEADTPDNFQSRRPNTSFCFLDIRSPGLGDTAMYLCATSRVTEIDEQYFGPGTRLTVT.

The chain combines TRBV19 with TRBJ2-3; 8 nucleotides agree with TRBD2. The CDR3 is 16 residues long. The V gene's germline CDR1 is LNHDA and CDR2 SQIVND (reference sequence). After removal of 6 bases from V and 2 bases from J, the junction contained 10 bases not matched to a gene. In DNA, the CDR3 is TGTGCCAGTAGCCCTAGAGCACTAGCGGTCACAGATACGCAGTATTTT. It translates to CASSPRALAVTDTQYF.

This clone was detected only once. This chain connects TRBV2 to TRBJ2-5, with 11 bases aligning to TRBD1. Germline lookup yields CDR1 SNHLY and CDR2 FYNNEI. V shed 7 bases and J 3 bases; nucleotides not matched to a gene: 1. This CDR3 is 13 amino acids long. The CDR3 is CASMGQGEETQYF. For the CDR3, the DNA is TGTGCCAGCATGGGACAGGGGGAAGAGACCCAGTACTTC.

The CDR3 sequence is CASKTPGSNSPLHF. The CDR3 DNA reads TGTGCCAGCAAGACACCAGGGTCGAACTCACCCCTCCACTTT. V and J are TRBV27 and TRBJ1-6; possibly TRBD1 for D (5 bases). The CDR3 loop spans 14 amino acids. V was trimmed by 7 bases and J by 10 bases, leaving 17 bases between them. The germline CDR1 and CDR2 sequences are MNHEY and SMNVEV (reference sequence).

V is TRBV10-3 and J is TRBJ2-7; TRBD2 aligns across 16 bases. Germline lookup yields CDR1 ENHRY and CDR2 SYGVKD. The CDR3 length is 19 residues. J lost 1 base, V lost 8 bases, and 14 bases had no gene match. CDR3 nucleotide sequence: TGTGCCATCTCTGACCGGACAGGGACTAGCGGGAGGGGGTCCTACGAGCAGTACTTC. Protein product: CAISDRTGTSGRGSYEQYF.

The chain has TRBV7-9 and TRBJ2-5, with D maybe TRBD2 (6 bases). This CDR3 comprises 11 residues. Looked up from germline, CDR1 is SEHNR and CDR2 is FQNEAQ (reference sequence). Here the CDR3 reads CAAGPLETQYF. In DNA form, the CDR3 reads TGTGCTGCGGGACCCCTAGAGACCCAGTACTTC.

The chain is built from TRBV6-6 and TRBJ2-7, with 10 bases that match TRBD1. The CDR3 is made up of 16 amino acids. V was pared by 2 bases and J by 1 base, with 5 bases of the junction left unmatched. The germline V gene encodes CDR1 MNHNY and CDR2 SVGAGI (reference sequence). The CDR3 protein is CASSYPRGQGSYEQYF. DNA for the CDR3: TGTGCCAGCAGTTACCCTCGGGGACAGGGGTCCTACGAGCAGTACTTC.

The rearrangement joins TRBV6-1 to TRBJ2-5; a weak D match, TRBD2 (6 bases). Germline CDR1 reads MNHNS; CDR2 reads SASEGT. This CDR3 is built from 16 residues. The V and J ends lost 2 bases and 5 bases respectively, with 18 bases between them. This CDR3 is CASSETFVGTEETQYF. The CDR3 DNA follows: TGTGCCAGCAGTGAAACCTTTGTAGGGACTGAGGAGACCCAGTACTTC.

CDR3 sequence reads: CASRTGGRETQYF. CDR3 nucleotide sequence: TGTGCCAGCCGAACAGGGGGCAGGGAGACCCAGTACTTC. This sequence joins TRBV2 and TRBJ2-7, with TRBD1 matching 9 bases. Matching the DNA end better, TRBJ2-5 makes the J call doubtful. Germline V gene data show CDR1 as SNHLY and CDR2 as FYNNEI. This CDR3 is built from 13 residues.

The V and J genes are TRBV10-3 and TRBJ2-7; tentatively, D is TRBD1 (8 bases). Germline lookup yields CDR1 ENHRY and CDR2 SYGVKD. V was trimmed by 9 bases and J by 2 bases, leaving 17 bases between them. The CDR3 is 14 residues long. The CDR3 sequence is CAMGGDRSAYEQYF. The CDR3 DNA reads TGTGCCATGGGGGGGGACAGGAGCGCCTACGAGCAGTACTTC.

This clone was seen once. Different DNA sequences within this sample yield the same CDR3. J is TRBJ1-1 and V is TRBV27; D remains ambiguous. The CDR3 is made up of 14 amino acids. Germline CDR1 MNHEY, CDR2 SMNVEV (reference sequence). Trimming cost V 2 bases and J 1 base, with 8 bases left between them. CDR3 DNA: TGTGCCAGCAGTTTACTCGACTGGAACACTGAAGCTTTCTTT. Amino acids: CASSLLDWNTEAFF.

V is TRBV24-1 and J is TRBJ2-2; TRBD2 might be the D (5 bases). This CDR3 region has 12 residues. V lost 5 bases to trimming and J lost 5 bases, with 5 bases between them. Germline-derived CDR1 and CDR2 are KGHDR and SFDVKD. Here the CDR3 reads CATSGGTGELFF. CDR3 sequence (DNA): TGTGCCACCAGTGGAGGGACCGGGGAGCTGTTTTTT.

The chain carries TRBV15 and TRBJ2-1; 8 positions agree with TRBD1. Germline V gives CDR1 LNHNV, CDR2 YYDKDF (reference sequence). There are 16 residues in the CDR3. V trimming: 4 bases; J trimming: 2 bases; junction bases outside the gene matches: 7. CDR3 bases: TGTGCCACCAGCACGCGACAGGGGCCTACCTACAATGAGCAGTTCTTC. Amino acid sequence: CATSTRQGPTYNEQFF.

The count of this clone is one. The chain joins TRBV5-4 to TRBJ1-4; a weak D match, TRBD1 (5 bases). CDR1 is SGHNT, CDR2 YYREEE, per germline (reference sequence). CDR3 length: 15 residues. V was trimmed by 1 base and J by 6 bases, leaving 13 bases between them. DNA for the CDR3: TGTGCCAGCAGCTTGAAGGTCGGCAGGGATGAAAAACTGTTTTTT. This encodes CASSLKVGRDEKLFF.

The V and J genes are TRBV6-5 and TRBJ1-2; no clear D gene. The CDR3 sequence is 13 residues long. Trimming left V 2 bases short and J 2 bases short, with 6 bases between. Per the germline V gene, CDR1 is MNHEY and CDR2 is SVGAGI. The chain's CDR3 is CASSYNSNYGYTF. CDR3 in DNA: TGTGCCAGCAGTTACAACAGCAACTATGGCTACACCTTC.

This chain uses TRBV2 with TRBJ1-5; D perhaps matches TRBD1 (6 bases). The CDR3 length is 14 residues. Trimming shortened V by 8 bases and J by 0 bases, and 11 bases separated the two germline ends. Germline V gene lookup returns CDR1 SNHLY and CDR2 FYNNEI. The CDR3 sequence is CASGQGNSNQPQHF. CDR3 in DNA: TGTGCCAGCGGTCAGGGGAATAGCAATCAGCCCCAGCATTTT.

The V call is TRBV19, the J call TRBJ2-7; the D gene is possibly TRBD1 (5 bases). Germline V CDR1 and CDR2: LNHDA, SQIVND (reference sequence). The V and J ends lost 1 base and 3 bases respectively, with 10 bases between them. This CDR3 is built from 14 residues. CDR3 amino acids: CASSIGTGNYEQYF. Written as DNA, the CDR3 is TGTGCCAGTAGTATAGGAACAGGTAACTACGAGCAGTACTTC.

A single count supports this clone. The chain is built from TRBV21-1 and TRBJ1-1; the table's TRBD1 call for D was not verified on the DNA. TRBV21-1 is a pseudogene. The CDR3 is 14 amino acids. For the CDR3, the DNA is TGTGCCAGCAGCAAAGCAGTAAGGGGAACTGAAGCTTTCTTT. This sequence encodes CASSKAVRGTEAFF.